The 23 T cell receptor beta chains below were found in one sample sequenced in a study of beta chain features in type 1 diabetes. Every bit of the isolated RNA underwent reverse transcription, so sequencing read expressed TCRB transcripts. Only in-frame clones appear in the TCRdb table, and some are missing; sequencing was by immunoSEQ multiplex PCR. This sample yields almost 350,000 clones, of which approximately 8% are seen a single time; 0.44% belongs to the top ten. Sequencing was carried out using central memory CD4+ T cells from blood. Source of these receptors: a woman between 18 and 29 years old in good health.

The chain uses TRBV4-2 and TRBJ1-5; D possibly corresponds to TRBD1 (5 bases). Germline V lookup: CDR1 LGHNA, CDR2 YNFKEQ. The CDR3 contains 14 residues. Between the trimmed V and J ends, which lost 5 bases and 4 bases, there was a span of 12 bases. CDR3 sequence: CASSLGTGNQPQHF. CDR3 sequence (DNA): TGTGCCAGCAGCTTGGGGACGGGTAATCAGCCCCAGCATTTT.

This clone was observed a few times. The chain joins TRBV6-6 to TRBJ2-4, with a weak D call TRBD2 (5 bases). V dropped 2 bases and J dropped 7 bases, with 12 bases sitting between them. Germline-derived CDR1 and CDR2 are MNHNY and SVGAGI (reference sequence). CDR3 length equals 14 residues. The CDR3 DNA follows: TGTGCCAGCAGTTACGATCGGGGAGCGAACATTCAGTACTTC. This gives the protein CASSYDRGANIQYF.

This clone appeared many times. In DNA form, the CDR3 reads TGTGCCAGCAGACCGCGGGAGGGCATGGCCAAAAACATTCAGTACTTC. It specifies CASRPREGMAKNIQYF. This chain links TRBV28 with TRBJ2-4, with 9 positions matching TRBD2. Per germline, CDR1 MDHEN and CDR2 SYDVKM. CDR3 length: 16 residues. V trimming: 6 bases; J trimming: 1 base; junction bases outside the gene matches: 7. Variable domain in full (rest from reference TRBV28 and TRBJ2-4): DVKVTQSSRYLVKRTGEKVFLECVQDMDHENMFWYRQDPGLGLRLIYFSYDVKMKEKGDIPEGYSVSREKKERFSLILESASTNQTSMYLCASRPREGMAKNIQYFGAGTRLSVL.

This clone has more than one count but fewer than ten. This chain joins TRBV28 and TRBJ1-2, with D perhaps matching TRBD1 (5 bases). The CDR3 consists of 13 residues. The ends were cut back, 2 bases at V and 8 bases at J, with 12 bases in the middle. CDR1 MDHEN and CDR2 SYDVKM come from the germline V gene. The CDR3 reads CASSLGGARGYTF. The CDR3 bases are TGTGCCAGCAGTTTAGGCGGGGCTCGGGGCTACACCTTC.

This chain uses TRBV4-3 with TRBJ2-7; 7 nucleotides align to TRBD2. V dropped 1 base and J dropped 6; count of bases not matched to a gene: 9. This CDR3 is 15 amino acids long. The V gene's germline CDR1 is LGHNA and CDR2 YSLEER. DNA for the CDR3: TGCGCCAGCAGCCAAGGTTCCACGGGAGGTCGCGAGCAGTACTTC. Protein sequence: CASSQGSTGGREQYF.

This clone was observed many times. The chain joins TRBV2 to TRBJ2-3, with TRBD2 matching 13 bases. CDR1 and CDR2 from the germline V gene are SNHLY and FYNNEI. This CDR3 spans 13 amino acids. The DNA of the CDR3 is TGTGTAGGACTAGCGGGAGGCACAGATACGCAGTATTTT. Encoded protein: CVGLAGGTDTQYF.

This clone showed up just a few times. This chain links TRBV7-9 with TRBJ1-1; no clear D. From germline, CDR1 is SEHNR and CDR2 FQNEAQ (reference sequence). The CDR3 sequence is 13 residues long. V dropped 0 bases and J dropped 7 bases, with 9 bases sitting between them. CDR3 in amino acids: CASSLAIRFEAFF. Here the CDR3 DNA reads TGTGCCAGCAGCTTAGCTATTAGGTTTGAAGCTTTCTTT.

This clone was counted ten times or more. This CDR3 is also generated by other DNA sequences in the sample. The chain carries TRBV28 and TRBJ2-7, with D possibly matching TRBD1 (6 bases). From germline, CDR1 is MDHEN and CDR2 SYDVKM. There are 13 residues in the CDR3. The V end was cut by 3 bases, the J end by 2 bases, with 8 bases between. The CDR3 here is CASSLQGTYEQYF. CDR3 nucleotide sequence: TGTGCCAGCAGTTTGCAGGGGACCTACGAGCAGTACTTC.

This clone occurred many times. V is TRBV7-2 and J is TRBJ2-3; D is uncertain. This CDR3 is 17 amino acids long. CDR1 SGHTA and CDR2 FQGNSA come from the germline V gene. Trimming stripped 0 bases from V and 4 bases from J, with 17 bases between. CDR3 bases: TGTGCCAGCAGCTTAGCGGGTGGTAGAAGCCCGCCAGATACGCAGTATTTT. Its protein is CASSLAGGRSPPDTQYF.

V is TRBV19 and J is TRBJ2-2; TRBD2 aligns across 7 bases. CDR1 is LNHDA, CDR2 SQIVND, per germline (reference sequence). V was pared by 9 bases and J by 3 bases, with 7 bases of the junction left unmatched. There are 14 residues in the CDR3. The CDR3 sequence is CASLRDYDTGELFF. The CDR3 bases are TGTGCCAGCCTCCGGGACTATGACACCGGGGAGCTGTTTTTT.

The table lists this clone with many counts. The chain is built from TRBV2 and TRBJ2-7; maybe TRBD2 (6 bases). Trimming shortened V by 7 bases and J by 4 bases, and 17 bases separated the two germline ends. The CDR3 consists of 14 residues. CDR1 and CDR2 from the germline V gene are SNHLY and FYNNEI. CDR3 residues: CASKRALSRYEQYF. The CDR3 DNA sequence: TGTGCCAGCAAGCGGGCCCTTTCCAGGTACGAGCAGTACTTC.

The sample holds many counts of this clone. The chain recombines TRBV23-1 with TRBJ2-4; 9 bases match TRBD1. TRBV23-1 qualifies as an ORF whose function is uncertain. There are 16 residues in the CDR3. V shed 2 bases and J 1 base; nucleotides not matched to a gene: 3. CDR3 bases: TGCGCCAGCAGTCAAGGACAGGGGCCCGCCAAAAACATTCAGTACTTC. Protein product: CASSQGQGPAKNIQYF.

This chain links TRBV10-3 with TRBJ1-3, with D possibly matching TRBD1 (5 bases). The V gene lost 6 bases and the J gene lost 2 bases, with 8 bases spanning the gap. The germline CDR1 and CDR2 sequences are ENHRY and SYGVKD. The CDR3 is 13 amino acids. The CDR3 sequence is CAISRGTGNTIYF. The CDR3 DNA is TGTGCCATCAGCCGGGGGACTGGAAACACCATATATTTT.

The chain has TRBV28 and TRBJ2-2, with D tentatively TRBD1 or TRBD2 (6 bases each). Between the trimmed V and J ends, which lost 3 bases and 6 bases, there was a span of 23 bases. Germline lookup yields CDR1 MDHEN and CDR2 SYDVKM. CDR3 length equals 18 residues. DNA of the CDR3: TGTGCCAGCAGTTTCGACGCTTGGGGGGCACCCCAGCCCGGGGAGCTGTTTTTT. As protein: CASSFDAWGAPQPGELFF.

The chain links TRBV15 to TRBJ2-1, with 11 bases matching TRBD2. Germline loops: CDR1 LNHNV, CDR2 YYDKDF (reference sequence). There are 16 residues in the CDR3. V was clipped by 0 bases and J by 9 bases; unmatched bases: 7. CDR3 region: CATSREGSGREGEQFF. In nucleotides, the CDR3 is TGTGCCACCAGCAGAGAAGGTAGCGGGAGGGAAGGTGAGCAGTTCTTC.

The chain combines TRBV7-9 with TRBJ2-2, with D hard to call. Trimming took 2 bases from V and 3 from J, leaving 16 bases between them. This CDR3 contains 17 residues. Germline loops: CDR1 SEHNR, CDR2 FQNEAQ (reference sequence). The CDR3 protein is CASSLTVREDHTGELFF. The CDR3 DNA sequence: TGTGCCAGCAGCTTAACGGTCAGAGAGGACCACACCGGGGAGCTGTTTTTT.

J is TRBJ1-2 and V is TRBV4-1; a weak D match, TRBD1 (6 bases). The germline V and J ends were trimmed by 1 base and 4 bases, with 10 bases remaining between them. This CDR3 has 14 amino acids. Germline V gene sequence: CDR1 MGHRA, CDR2 YSYEKL. The CDR3 loop is CASSQGQVTYGYTF. The CDR3 DNA sequence: TGCGCCAGCAGCCAAGGACAGGTCACCTATGGCTACACCTTC.

Regarding this clone: Compared with germline, one end of the junction differs, possibly owing to a read error. The chain is built from TRBV6-1 and TRBJ2-1, with 8 nucleotides matching TRBD2. Germline values: CDR1 MNHNS, CDR2 SASEGT. The CDR3 runs to 17 residues. CDR3 bases: TGTGCCATCAGTGGAAGGGGGGCGGGAGGACGCGTCAATGAGCAGTTCTTC. This codes for CAISGRGAGGRVNEQFF.

The count of this clone is one. CDR3 in amino acids: CASSQVGRSSGANVLTF. The CDR3 DNA reads as TGCGCCAGCAGCCAAGTCGGCAGGAGCTCTGGGGCCAACGTCCTGACTTTC. The chain uses TRBV4-3 and TRBJ2-6; D gene uncertain. Germline V gene lookup returns CDR1 LGHNA and CDR2 YSLEER. V dropped 1 base and J dropped 0 bases, with 10 bases sitting between them. The CDR3 has 17 amino acids.

This clone was detected only once. Other DNA variants within this sample encode the same CDR3. The chain combines TRBV4-2 with TRBJ2-3; a possible D gene is TRBD1 (6 bases). Trimming left V 3 bases short and J 0 bases short, with 10 bases between. CDR1 is LGHNA, CDR2 YNFKEQ, per germline. The CDR3 sequence is 15 residues long. CDR3 nucleotide sequence: TGTGCCAGCAGCCAGGACGGACAGAGCACAGATACGCAGTATTTT. This codes for CASSQDGQSTDTQYF.

The chain is built from TRBV6-5 and TRBJ1-2, with D perhaps matching TRBD1 (6 bases). Germline lookup yields CDR1 MNHEY and CDR2 SVGAGI. V dropped 7 bases and J dropped 5 bases, with 8 bases sitting between them. This CDR3 comprises 11 residues. CDR3 protein: CASTQGYGYTF. The CDR3 DNA reads as TGTGCCAGCACGCAGGGGTATGGCTACACCTTC.

The sample holds a few counts of this clone. This chain uses TRBV29-1 with TRBJ2-3; 7 nucleotides agree with TRBD2. The CDR3 contains 12 residues. Germline V gene sequence: CDR1 SQVTM, CDR2 ANQGSEA. J gave up 3 bases and V 3 bases, and 0 bases lay outside the gene matches. The CDR3 region is CSVDGGTDTQYF. The CDR3 DNA sequence: TGCAGCGTTGACGGGGGGACAGATACGCAGTATTTT.

The V call is TRBV18, the J call TRBJ1-2, with a weak D call TRBD1 (6 bases). From germline, CDR1 is KGHSH and CDR2 LQKENI. There are 13 residues in the CDR3. V was cut by 6 bases and J by 5 bases, with 13 bases left in between. The CDR3 nucleotides read TGTGCCAGCTCCCCAGGGGATAAGTATGGCTACACCTTC. The encoded protein is CASSPGDKYGYTF.